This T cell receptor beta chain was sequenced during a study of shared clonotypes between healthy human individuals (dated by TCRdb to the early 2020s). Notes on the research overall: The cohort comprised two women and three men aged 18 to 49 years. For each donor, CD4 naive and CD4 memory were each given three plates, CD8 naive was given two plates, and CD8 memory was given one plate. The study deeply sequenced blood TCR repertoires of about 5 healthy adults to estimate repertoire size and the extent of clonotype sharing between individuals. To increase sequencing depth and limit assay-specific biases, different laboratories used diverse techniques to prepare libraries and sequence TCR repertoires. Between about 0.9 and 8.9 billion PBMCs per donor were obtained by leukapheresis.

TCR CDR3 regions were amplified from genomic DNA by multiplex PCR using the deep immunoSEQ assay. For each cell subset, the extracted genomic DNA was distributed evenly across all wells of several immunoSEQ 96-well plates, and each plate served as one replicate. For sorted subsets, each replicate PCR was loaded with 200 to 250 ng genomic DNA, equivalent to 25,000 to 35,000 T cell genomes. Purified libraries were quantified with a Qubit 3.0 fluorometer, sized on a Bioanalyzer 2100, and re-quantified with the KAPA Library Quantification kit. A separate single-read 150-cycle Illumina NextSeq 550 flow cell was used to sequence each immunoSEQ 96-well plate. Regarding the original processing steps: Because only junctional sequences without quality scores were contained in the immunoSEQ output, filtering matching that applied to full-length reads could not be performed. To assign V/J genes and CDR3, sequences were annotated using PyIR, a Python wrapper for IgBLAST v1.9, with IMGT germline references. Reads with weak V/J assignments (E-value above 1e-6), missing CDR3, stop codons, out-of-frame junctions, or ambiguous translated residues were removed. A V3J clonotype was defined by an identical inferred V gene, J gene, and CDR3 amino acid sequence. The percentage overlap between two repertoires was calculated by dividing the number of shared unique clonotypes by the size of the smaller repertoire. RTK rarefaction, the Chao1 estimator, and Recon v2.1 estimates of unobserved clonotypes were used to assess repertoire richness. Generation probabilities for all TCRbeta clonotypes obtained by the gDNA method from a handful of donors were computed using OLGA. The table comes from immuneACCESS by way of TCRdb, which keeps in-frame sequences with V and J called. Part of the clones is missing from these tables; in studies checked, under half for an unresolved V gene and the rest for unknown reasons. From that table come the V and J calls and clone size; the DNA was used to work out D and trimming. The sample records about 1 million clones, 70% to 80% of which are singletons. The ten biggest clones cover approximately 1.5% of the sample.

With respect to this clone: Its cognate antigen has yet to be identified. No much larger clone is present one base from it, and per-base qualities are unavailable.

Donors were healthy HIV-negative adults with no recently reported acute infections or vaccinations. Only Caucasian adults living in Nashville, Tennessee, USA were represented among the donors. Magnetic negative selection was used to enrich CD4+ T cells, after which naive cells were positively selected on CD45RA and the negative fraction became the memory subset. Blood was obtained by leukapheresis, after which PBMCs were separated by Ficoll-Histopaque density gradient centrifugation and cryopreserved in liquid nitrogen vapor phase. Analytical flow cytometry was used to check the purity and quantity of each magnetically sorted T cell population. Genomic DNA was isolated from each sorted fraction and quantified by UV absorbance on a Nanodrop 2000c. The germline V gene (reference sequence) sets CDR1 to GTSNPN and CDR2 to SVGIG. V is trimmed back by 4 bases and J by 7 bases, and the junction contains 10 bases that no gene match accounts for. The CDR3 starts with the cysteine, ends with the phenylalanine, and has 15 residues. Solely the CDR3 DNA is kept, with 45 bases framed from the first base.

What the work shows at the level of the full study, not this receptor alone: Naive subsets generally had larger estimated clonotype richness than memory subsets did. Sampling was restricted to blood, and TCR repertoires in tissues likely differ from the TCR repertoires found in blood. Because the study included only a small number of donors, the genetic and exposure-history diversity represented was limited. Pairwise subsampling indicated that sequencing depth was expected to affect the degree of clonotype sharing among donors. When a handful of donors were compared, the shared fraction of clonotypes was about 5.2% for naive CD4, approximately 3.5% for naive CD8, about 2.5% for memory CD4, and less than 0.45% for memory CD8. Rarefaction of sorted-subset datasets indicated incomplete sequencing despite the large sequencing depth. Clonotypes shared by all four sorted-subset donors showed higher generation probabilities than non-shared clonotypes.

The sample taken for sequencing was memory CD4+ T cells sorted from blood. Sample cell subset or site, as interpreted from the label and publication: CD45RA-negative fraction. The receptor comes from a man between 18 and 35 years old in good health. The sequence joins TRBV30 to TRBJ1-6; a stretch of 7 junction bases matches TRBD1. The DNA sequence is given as TGTGCCTGGAACCCACTGACAGGGAGCAATTCACCCCTCCACTTT. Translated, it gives CAWNPLTGSNSPLHF.